This is a list of T cell receptor beta chains from one sample in a study of T-cell memory formation after mild COVID-19. TCRdb reprocessed the 5' RACE reads via MiXCR and lists one record per CDR3 protein. The table lists fewer than 550,000 distinct CDR3 sequences, approximately 20% of them singletons. The sample consisted of PBMCs or a T cell subset sorted from them (not recorded which). Receptors originate from an adult woman who had mild COVID-19 (a few samples of this study predate the infection). Cell type and time point are not known. Both conserved end residues are part of each CDR3. D genes are given only for firm matches. Clone size is stated in some rows and not others, as once, few, many or a class when expanded.

>TRBJ1-1|TRBV5-1|NA|NA
CASSAQLANTEAFF
TGCGCCAGCAGCGCGCAGCTAGCGAACACTGAAGCTTTCTTT
>TRBJ2-3|TRBV24-1|NA|NA
CATRDPGDPCTDTQYF
TGTGCCACCAGAGACCCGGGGGATCCTTGCACAGATACGCAGTATTTT
>TRBJ2-3|TRBV7-6|few|TRBD2
CASSLKRGGADTQYF
TGTGCCAGCAGCTTGAAGCGGGGAGGAGCAGATACGCAGTATTTT
>TRBJ2-1|TRBV2|NA|TRBD1
CASSRDRGPNEQFF
TGTGCCAGCAGCCGGGACAGGGGACCCAATGAGCAGTTCTTC
>TRBJ2-3|TRBV7-3|NA|NA
CASSLSGMDTQYF
TGTGCCAGCAGCTTAAGTGGGATGGATACGCAGTATTTT
>TRBJ1-1|TRBV5-1|NA|NA
CASSFGGPVTEAFF
TGCGCCAGCAGCTTTGGGGGGCCTGTAACTGAAGCTTTCTTT
>TRBJ1-4|TRBV25-1|few|NA
CASSDQRGNEKLFF
TGTGCCAGCAGTGATCAGAGGGGTAATGAAAAACTGTTTTTT
>TRBJ2-1|TRBV4-3|few|NA
CASSQDRSTARPYNEQFF
TGCGCCAGCAGCCAAGATCGCTCGACAGCGAGACCCTACAATGAGCAGTTCTTC
>TRBJ1-3|TRBV20-1|NA|NA
CSASLDTAGNTIYF
TGCAGTGCTAGTTTGGACACGGCGGGAAACACCATATATTTT
>TRBJ2-2|TRBV27|NA|NA
CASSLSPGGGAGELFF
TGTGCCAGCAGTTTATCTCCCGGAGGGGGGGCCGGGGAGCTGTTTTTT
>TRBJ2-2|TRBV24-1|few|TRBD2
CATKAGGHTGELFF
TGTGCCACTAAAGCGGGGGGGCACACCGGGGAGCTGTTTTTT
>TRBJ2-3|TRBV7-2|few|TRBD2
CASSPYRGGGDTQYF
TGTGCCAGCAGCCCTTACCGGGGGGGCGGAGATACGCAGTATTTT
>TRBJ2-3|TRBV20-1|few|TRBD2
CSAVREQRSTDTQYF
TGCAGTGCTGTGCGGGAGCAGAGGAGCACAGATACGCAGTATTTT
>TRBJ1-2|TRBV7-9|NA|NA
CASSFNWRINYGYTF
TGTGCCAGCAGCTTCAATTGGAGGATTAACTATGGCTACACCTTC
>TRBJ1-5|TRBV3-1|few|NA
CASSQDINQPQHF
TGTGCCAGCAGCCAAGACATAAATCAGCCCCAGCATTTT
>TRBJ2-2|TRBV15|NA|NA
CATSSALGLPGNTGELFF
TGTGCCACCAGCAGTGCCCTGGGACTGCCGGGTAACACCGGGGAGCTGTTTTTT
>TRBJ2-6|TRBV6-2/TRBV6-3|few|TRBD2
CASRKWTGLAGAGANVLTF
TGTGCCAGCAGAAAATGGACGGGACTAGCGGGAGCTGGGGCCAACGTCCTGACTTTC
>TRBJ2-7|TRBV6-5|few|TRBD1
CASGGQGASYEQYF
TGTGCCAGCGGGGGACAGGGGGCCTCCTACGAGCAGTACTTC
>TRBJ2-2|TRBV27|NA|NA
CASREGSGTTNTGELFF
TGTGCCAGCAGAGAGGGTTCCGGGACCACGAACACCGGGGAGCTGTTTTTT
>TRBJ2-2|TRBV11-3|NA|TRBD2
CASSLGTSGRSGELFF
TGTGCCAGCAGCTTAGGGACTAGCGGGAGATCCGGGGAGCTGTTTTTT
>TRBJ1-5|TRBV20-1|NA|NA
CSALGTELLDSNQPQHF
TGCAGTGCCCTCGGCACCGAGCTTCTTGATAGCAATCAGCCCCAGCATTTT
>TRBJ2-5|TRBV7-2|NA|NA
CASSLAALSPGQETQYF
TGTGCCAGCAGCTTAGCTGCACTATCGCCAGGCCAAGAGACCCAGTACTTC
>TRBJ2-1|TRBV5-4|NA|TRBD1
CASSLGGTVSYNEQFF
TGTGCCAGCAGCTTGGGAGGGACAGTCTCCTACAATGAGCAGTTCTTC
>TRBJ2-6|TRBV4-1|NA|NA
CASSQSPGLSGANVLTF
TGCGCCAGCAGCCAAAGCCCCGGTCTCTCTGGGGCCAACGTCCTGACTTTC
>TRBJ2-1|TRBV7-8|few|NA
CASSLGLGRENEQFF
TGTGCCAGCAGCTTAGGACTAGGCAGGGAGAATGAGCAGTTCTTC
>TRBJ2-6|TRBV20-1|NA|NA
CSARVGGAPGSGANVLTF
TGCAGTGCTAGAGTTGGCGGGGCGCCGGGCTCTGGGGCCAACGTCCTGACTTTC
>TRBJ1-5|TRBV12-3/TRBV12-4|few|NA
CASSLGEPQHF
TGTGCCAGCAGTTTGGGGGAGCCCCAGCATTTT
>TRBJ2-7|TRBV6-2/TRBV6-3|few|NA
CASDDGRGYEQYF
TGTGCCAGCGACGACGGGAGAGGCTACGAGCAGTACTTC
>TRBJ2-2|TRBV7-9|NA|TRBD2
CASSSPTSGRNTGELFF
TGTGCCAGCAGCTCACCGACTAGCGGGAGAAACACCGGGGAGCTGTTTTTT
>TRBJ2-6|TRBV20-1|few|NA
CSARGAGIVSGANVLTF
TGCAGTGCTAGAGGGGCAGGGATCGTCTCTGGGGCCAACGTCCTGACTTTC
>TRBJ2-3|TRBV12-3/TRBV12-4|NA|NA
CASSWADTQYF
TGTGCCAGCAGTTGGGCAGATACGCAGTATTTT
>TRBJ1-2|TRBV4-1|few|NA
CASSQYPGHPNYGYTF
TGCGCCAGCAGCCAATATCCGGGACACCCCAACTATGGCTACACCTTC
>TRBJ2-7|TRBV20-1|NA|TRBD2
CSATDPHSGVYEQYF
TGCAGTGCCACAGATCCCCATAGCGGGGTCTACGAGCAGTACTTC
>TRBJ1-3|TRBV3-1|few|NA
CASSPGGGGPSGNTIYF
TGTGCCAGCAGCCCGGGCGGTGGCGGCCCGTCTGGAAACACCATATATTTT
>TRBJ1-2|TRBV7-2|NA|NA
CASSFAGFYGYTF
TGTGCCAGCAGCTTTGCAGGGTTCTATGGCTACACCTTC
>TRBJ2-2|TRBV7-2|few|TRBD1
CASSFPTGANTGELFF
TGTGCCAGCAGCTTCCCAACAGGGGCGAACACCGGGGAGCTGTTTTTT
>TRBJ2-7|TRBV4-1|few|NA
CASSQAQGFFYEQYF
TGCGCCAGCAGCCAAGCTCAGGGGTTCTTCTACGAGCAGTACTTC
>TRBJ2-1|TRBV5-6|NA|NA
CASSPRGGSDNEQFF
TGTGCCAGCAGCCCGAGGGGGGGATCGGACAATGAGCAGTTCTTC
>TRBJ1-6|TRBV25-1|NA|NA
CASSDGSFSSYNSPLHF
TGTGCCAGCAGTGATGGGTCTTTTAGCTCCTATAATTCACCCCTCCACTTT
>TRBJ1-1|TRBV2|NA|NA
CASSEQMSPAEAFF
TGTGCCAGCAGTGAACAGATGTCGCCGGCTGAAGCTTTCTTT
>TRBJ1-2|TRBV15|few|TRBD1
CATSRDRTGLYGYTF
TGTGCCACCAGCAGAGATCGGACAGGCCTCTATGGCTACACCTTC
>TRBJ2-3|TRBV5-1|NA|NA
CASSSKTSTDTQYF
TGCGCCAGCAGCTCAAAGACTAGCACAGATACGCAGTATTTT
>TRBJ1-2|TRBV5-1|NA|NA
CASSPDLGYGYTF
TGCGCCAGCAGCCCAGATCTGGGCTATGGCTACACCTTC
>TRBJ2-1|TRBV29-1|NA|NA
CSSVGLRGYNEQFF
TGCAGCTCAGTAGGGTTACGGGGGTACAATGAGCAGTTCTTC
>TRBJ2-3|TRBV25-1|many|TRBD2
CASRPRPGGPTDTQYF
TGTGCCAGCAGACCACGACCGGGAGGGCCCACAGATACGCAGTATTTT
>TRBJ2-6|TRBV19|NA|NA
CASSIDRAGDAGANVLTF
TGTGCCAGTAGTATAGATAGAGCAGGGGACGCTGGGGCCAACGTCCTGACTTTC
>TRBJ2-3|TRBV9|NA|NA
CASSVGRKSISTDTQYF
TGTGCCAGCAGCGTAGGTCGGAAATCAATTAGCACAGATACGCAGTATTTT
>TRBJ1-1|TRBV20-1|few|NA
CSAPPGNTEAFF
TGCAGTGCGCCCCCAGGGAACACTGAAGCTTTCTTT
>TRBJ2-7|TRBV5-1|few|NA
CASSPDGDTEQYF
TGCGCCAGCAGCCCGGACGGGGATACCGAGCAGTACTTC